Listed below are T cell receptor beta chains from one sample, sequenced in a study of graft-versus-host responses after intestinal transplantation. This table comes from immunoSEQ multiplex PCR, and its TCRdb copy is limited to in-frame clones, with some not included. The sample lists about 98,000 clones, approximately 85% occurring once. This sample comprised PBMCs, obtained 255 days after intestinal transplant. The origin of the receptors is a human patient who received an intestinal transplant, so some T cells may come from the graft donor. Each CDR3 is given with its conserved first and last residue. The order of the fields is D gene, V gene, J gene, clone size, CDR3 protein, CDR3 DNA. D genes are given only for firm matches. Clone size appears in some rows only: once, few, many, or a class for an expanded clone.

D: -; V: TRBV27; J: TRBJ1-1; size: -; CDR3: CASSRAILGGENEAFF; DNA: TGTGCCAGCAGCCGGGCCATCCTGGGGGGCGAGAATGAAGCTTTCTTT
D: TRBD2; V: TRBV5-1; J: TRBJ2-7; size: -; CDR3: CASSRRLRRREWGEQYF; DNA: TGCGCCAGCAGCCGGCGTTTACGAAGGCGGGAGTGGGGGGAGCAGTACTTC
D: -; V: TRBV28; J: TRBJ1-5; size: once; CDR3: CASSLGQISNQPQHF; DNA: TGTGCCAGCAGCCTCGGACAGATTAGCAATCAGCCCCAGCATTTT
D: TRBD1; V: TRBV14; J: TRBJ1-2; size: once; CDR3: CASSRTGTGPHSNYGYTF; DNA: TGTGCCAGCAGCCGTACCGGGACAGGGCCTCATTCTAACTATGGCTACACCTTC
D: TRBD1; V: TRBV2; J: TRBJ1-4; size: -; CDR3: CASSGTGATNEKLFF; DNA: TGTGCCAGCAGTGGGACAGGAGCAACTAATGAAAAACTGTTTTTT
D: -; V: TRBV28; J: TRBJ1-6; size: -; CDR3: CASTPRGESSYNSPLHF; DNA: TGTGCCAGCACCCCGAGGGGTGAAAGCTCCTATAATTCACCCCTCCACTTT
D: -; V: TRBV27; J: TRBJ1-1; size: few; CDR3: CASSLRYRGGNTEAFF; DNA: TGTGCCAGCAGTTTGAGGTACCGCGGTGGGAACACTGAAGCTTTCTTT
D: TRBD1; V: TRBV19; J: TRBJ2-5; size: -; CDR3: CASSTGVGETQYF; DNA: TGTGCCAGTTCCACAGGGGTCGGAGAGACCCAGTACTTC
D: -; V: TRBV7-9; J: TRBJ1-1; size: -; CDR3: CASSLATAEAFF; DNA: TGTGCCAGCAGCTTAGCGACGGCTGAAGCTTTCTTT
D: -; V: TRBV9; J: TRBJ1-4; size: -; CDR3: CASSAGDEPGKLFF; DNA: TGTGCCAGCAGCGCAGGGGATGAGCCAGGAAAACTGTTTTTT
D: -; V: TRBV28; J: TRBJ2-7; size: -; CDR3: CASSLGSSYEQYF; DNA: TGTGCCAGCAGTTTAGGGAGCTCCTACGAGCAGTACTTC
D: -; V: TRBV9; J: TRBJ2-2; size: -; CDR3: CASSQYGRENTGELFF; DNA: TGTGCCAGCAGCCAGTACGGCAGGGAGAACACCGGGGAGCTGTTTTTT
D: -; V: TRBV9; J: TRBJ1-4; size: -; CDR3: CASSVRVNEKLFF; DNA: TGTGCCAGCAGCGTACGGGTTAATGAAAAACTGTTTTTT
D: -; V: TRBV19; J: TRBJ1-6; size: -; CDR3: CASSPLTGTYNSPLHF; DNA: TGTGCCAGTAGTCCCCTTACAGGGACCTATAATTCACCCCTCCACTTT
D: TRBD1; V: TRBV6-5; J: TRBJ1-2; size: -; CDR3: CASSRGPTGSYGYTF; DNA: TGTGCCAGCAGCCGTGGCCCGACAGGGAGCTATGGCTACACCTTC
D: -; V: TRBV2; J: TRBJ1-5; size: -; CDR3: CASSERRQPQHF; DNA: TGTGCCAGCAGTGAACGGAGGCAGCCCCAGCATTTT
D: -; V: TRBV5-6; J: TRBJ1-3; size: -; CDR3: CASRGSGNTIYF; DNA: TGTGCCAGCAGAGGATCTGGAAACACCATATATTTT
D: -; V: TRBV28; J: TRBJ2-5; size: once; CDR3: CASSFSRLDRQETQYF; DNA: TGTGCCAGCAGTTTTTCCCGATTGGACAGACAAGAGACCCAGTACTTC
D: -; V: TRBV5-1; J: TRBJ1-3; size: few; CDR3: CASSLEGWNTIYF; DNA: TGCGCCAGCAGCTTGGAGGGTTGGAACACCATATATTTT
D: -; V: TRBV16; J: TRBJ2-1; size: -; CDR3: CASSQARGNEQFF; DNA: TGTGCCAGCAGCCAAGCTCGAGGCAATGAGCAGTTCTTC
D: TRBD1; V: TRBV6-6; J: TRBJ2-5; size: -; CDR3: CASRDRGQETQYF; DNA: TGTGCCAGCAGGGACAGGGGACAAGAGACCCAGTACTTC